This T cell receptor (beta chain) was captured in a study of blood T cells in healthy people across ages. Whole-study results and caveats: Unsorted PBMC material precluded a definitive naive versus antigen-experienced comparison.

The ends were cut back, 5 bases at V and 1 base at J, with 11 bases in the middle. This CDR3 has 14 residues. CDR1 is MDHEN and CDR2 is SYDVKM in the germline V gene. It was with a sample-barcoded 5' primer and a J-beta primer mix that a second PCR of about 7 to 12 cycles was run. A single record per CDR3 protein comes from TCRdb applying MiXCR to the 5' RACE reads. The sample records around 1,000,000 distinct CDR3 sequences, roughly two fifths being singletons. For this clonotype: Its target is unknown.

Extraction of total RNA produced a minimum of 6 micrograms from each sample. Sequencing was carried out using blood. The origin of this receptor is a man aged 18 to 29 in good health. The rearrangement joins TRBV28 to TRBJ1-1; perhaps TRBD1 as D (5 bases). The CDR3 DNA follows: TGTGCCAGCAGTAGACTGAGGGGGAACACTGAAGCTTTCTTT. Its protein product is CASSRLRGNTEAFF.